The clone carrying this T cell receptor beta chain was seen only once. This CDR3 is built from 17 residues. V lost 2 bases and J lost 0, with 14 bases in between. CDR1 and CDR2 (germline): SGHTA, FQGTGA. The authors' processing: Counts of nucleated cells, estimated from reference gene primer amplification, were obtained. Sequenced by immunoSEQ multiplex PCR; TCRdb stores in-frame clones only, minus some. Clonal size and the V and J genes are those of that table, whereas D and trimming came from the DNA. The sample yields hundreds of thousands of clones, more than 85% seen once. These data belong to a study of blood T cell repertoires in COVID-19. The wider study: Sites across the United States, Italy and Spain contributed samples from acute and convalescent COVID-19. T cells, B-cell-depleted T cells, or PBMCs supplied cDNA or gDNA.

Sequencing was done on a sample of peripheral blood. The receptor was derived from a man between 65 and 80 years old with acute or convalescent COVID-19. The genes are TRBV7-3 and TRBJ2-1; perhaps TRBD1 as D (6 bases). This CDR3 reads CASSLGGGPSSYNEQFF. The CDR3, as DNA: TGTGCCAGCAGCTTAGGGGGCGGGCCGAGCTCCTACAATGAGCAGTTCTTC.